This TCR beta chain was observed in a study of graft-versus-host responses after intestinal transplantation. Across the whole study: Each transplant was multivisceral, liver-intestinal, or isolated intestinal. Anti-thymocyte globulin induction was given to all recipients, followed by tacrolimus and steroids for two to four years. Regarding the study as a whole: Early after transplant, HvG declines were associated with peak levels of circulating GvH clones. Ileal or blood samples showed some GvH clones first, and such clones were also found in recipient marrow.

Worth noting for this clone: Antigen unknown.

Generated by immunoSEQ multiplex PCR, the TCRdb table keeps only in-frame clones and is missing some. Of about 90,000 clones in the sample, just under 95% are singletons; the top ten hold approximately 1.1%. This sequence originates from a human donor who was the organ donor for an intestinal transplant. This specimen was unstimulated CD8+ T cells sorted from spleen or lymph node cells, taken before transplant.

CDR3 nucleotides: TGTGCCAGCAGTTACCCCGAGTCCCAGGGATATGGCTACACCTTC. It codes for CASSYPESQGYGYTF. This chain joins TRBV6-5 and TRBJ1-2, with D perhaps matching TRBD1 (5 bases). In germline, CDR1 is MNHEY, CDR2 SVGAGI. There are 15 residues in the CDR3. Deletions cut 2 bases from V and 5 bases from J, with 15 bases between.